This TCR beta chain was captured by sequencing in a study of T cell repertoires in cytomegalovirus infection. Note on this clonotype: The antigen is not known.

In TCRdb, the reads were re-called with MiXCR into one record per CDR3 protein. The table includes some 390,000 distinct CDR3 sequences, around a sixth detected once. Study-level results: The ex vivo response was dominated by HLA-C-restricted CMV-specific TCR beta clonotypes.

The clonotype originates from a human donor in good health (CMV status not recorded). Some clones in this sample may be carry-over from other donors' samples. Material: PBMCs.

CDR3 sequence reads: CASSLASSGEQFF. For the CDR3, the DNA is TGCGCCAGCAGCTTGGCTAGTTCCGGTGAGCAGTTCTTC. The chain employs TRBV5-1 and TRBJ2-1; D unresolved. V dropped 0 bases and J dropped 9 bases, with 10 bases sitting between them. Germline-derived CDR1 and CDR2 are SGHRS and YFSETQ. This CDR3 comprises 13 residues.